The 8 T cell receptor beta chains below all came from one sample that was sequenced in a study of blood T cell repertoires in COVID-19. TCRdb's copy holds only in-frame clones and misses some; the assay was immunoSEQ multiplex PCR. The profile shows tens of thousands of clones, approximately 80% of them singletons. Sequencing was done on a sample of peripheral blood. The receptors were gathered from a man aged 60 to 69 with acute or convalescent COVID-19.

The chain joins TRBV5-1 to TRBJ2-1; TRBD1 agrees at 9 bases. The V segment lost 4 bases and the J segment 12 bases; nucleotides outside the gene matches: 11. The germline gives CDR1 SGHRS, CDR2 YFSETQ. This CDR3 contains 14 residues. CDR3 sequence (DNA): TGCGCCAGCAGCACTACCCTGGGACAGGGAGGGCAGTTCTTC. Its protein product is CASSTTLGQGGQFF.

The chain carries TRBV2 and TRBJ2-1; the D gene is possibly TRBD2 (5 bases). Germline V lookup: CDR1 SNHLY, CDR2 FYNNEI. Trimming took 5 bases from V and 3 from J, leaving 5 bases between them. The CDR3 has 12 amino acids. The CDR3 region has the DNA TGTGCCAGCAGTCGGGACTACAATGAGCAGTTCTTC. Translation: CASSRDYNEQFF.

This clone came up once. CDR3 in amino acids: CASSSRWGGNSPLHF. The DNA for the CDR3 is TGTGCCAGCAGCTCGAGGTGGGGGGGGAATTCACCCCTCCACTTT. The chain has TRBV9 and TRBJ1-6, with D perhaps matching TRBD1 (5 bases). V shed 4 bases and J shed 7 bases, with 15 bases lying between them. The CDR3 spans 15 residues. Looked up from germline, CDR1 is SGDLS and CDR2 is YYNGEE.

The rearrangement links TRBV7-2 to TRBJ2-3; TRBD2 agrees at 9 bases. Germline lookup yields CDR1 SGHTA and CDR2 FQGNSA. Trimming removed 3 bases from V and 6 bases from J; junction bases left unmatched: 4. The CDR3 consists of 14 residues. The CDR3 here is CASSLRGGPDTQYF. The DNA of the CDR3 is TGTGCCAGCAGCTTGCGGGGGGGCCCGGATACGCAGTATTTT.

This chain connects TRBV7-2 to TRBJ2-5; D is possibly TRBD1 (6 bases). V was pared by 5 bases and J by 11 bases, with 12 bases between. The CDR3 consists of 11 residues. Per germline, CDR1 SGHTA and CDR2 FQGNSA. Written as DNA, the CDR3 is TGTGCCAGCAGCCTAAAGGGGGTGCAGTACTTC. This sequence encodes CASSLKGVQYF.

J is TRBJ1-1 and V is TRBV19, with TRBD1 matching 7 bases. In germline, CDR1 is LNHDA, CDR2 SQIVND (reference sequence). The CDR3 runs 18 residues. J was trimmed by 4 bases and V by 5 bases; bases with no gene match: 19. The CDR3 region has the DNA TGTGCCAGTAGTTACAGACGACAGGGTAGCGCGGCCAGCACTGAAGCTTTCTTT. Translating it yields CASSYRRQGSAASTEAFF.

A single count supports this clone. The chain is built from TRBV23-1 and TRBJ2-3; D may be TRBD1 (6 bases). TRBV23-1 is an ORF for which the function is uncertain. This CDR3 spans 16 amino acids. V gave up 0 bases and J gave up 0 bases, with 10 bases separating them. As DNA, the CDR3 is TGCGCCAGCAGTCAATCCAACAGGGTCAGCACAGATACGCAGTATTTT. Translated: CASSQSNRVSTDTQYF.

This chain joins TRBV19 and TRBJ1-5; 7 nucleotides agree with TRBD1. V shed 5 bases and J 4 bases; nucleotides not matched to a gene: 5. Germline values: CDR1 LNHDA, CDR2 SQIVND (reference sequence). The CDR3 loop spans 14 amino acids. The CDR3 coding sequence is TGTGCCAGTAGTGTGGACAGGATGAATCAGCCCCAGCATTTT. Protein: CASSVDRMNQPQHF.